A selection of T cell receptor beta chains follows, all from one sample in a study of shared clonotypes between healthy human individuals. TCRdb keeps only in-frame clones here, not all; method: immunoSEQ multiplex PCR. The sample has hundreds of thousands of clones, 74% seen once; the top ten hold under 2%. Specimen: memory CD4+ T cells sorted from blood. The receptors were gathered from a woman aged 30 to 39 in good health. CDR3s include the opening cysteine and the closing phenylalanine or tryptophan. The D gene is left open where the match is weak. Expanded clones get a size class; other rows say once, few or many, or leave the size out.

>TRBJ2-1|NA|TRBV7-8|NA
TGTGCCAGCAGCCCGCCCGGCAGCTCCTACAATGAGCAGTTCTTC
CASSPPGSSYNEQFF
>TRBJ1-1|NA|TRBV18|NA
TGTGCCAGCTCAACCGGGACGCAAAATGAAGCTTTCTTT
CASSTGTQNEAFF
>TRBJ2-7|NA|TRBV7-9|NA
TGTGCCAGCAGCCCCGTCCCCTGGGCAGGGCCAAGGGGCTCCTACGAGCAGTACTTC
CASSPVPWAGPRGSYEQYF
>TRBJ1-1|few|TRBV10-1|NA
TGCGCCAGCAGTGAAGACACGATGAACACTGAAGCTTTCTTT
CASSEDTMNTEAFF
>TRBJ1-2|few|TRBV6-1|NA
TGTGCCAGCAGTGGGCAGCTCGACGAGGGCTATGGCTACACCTTC
CASSGQLDEGYGYTF
>TRBJ2-2|NA|TRBV14|NA
TGTGCCAGCAGCCTGCGACAGGCAGACACCGGGGAGCTGTTTTTT
CASSLRQADTGELFF
>TRBJ2-2|NA|TRBV19|NA
TGTGCCAGTAATTATGAGTGGGGGGCGAACACCGGGGAGCTGTTTTTT
CASNYEWGANTGELFF
>TRBJ1-3|NA|TRBV7-2|NA
TGTGCCAGCAGTCGAGACAGGCTAAGCTCTGGAAACACCATATATTTT
CASSRDRLSSGNTIYF
>TRBJ2-5|once|TRBV6-1|TRBD1
TGTGCCAGCACCCAGGGGGTGACCCAGTACTTC
CASTQGVTQYF
>TRBJ1-2|NA|TRBV28|TRBD1
TGTGCCAGCAGTTTGGGGACAGACTATGGCTACACCTTC
CASSLGTDYGYTF
>TRBJ2-7|NA|TRBV25-1|NA
TGTACCAGCATGGGTCCCTCGACCTACGAGCAGTACTTC
CTSMGPSTYEQYF
>TRBJ2-5|NA|TRBV15|NA
TGTGCCACCAGCAGAGATCGGGCTAGCAGGACTCAAGAGACCCAGTACTTC
CATSRDRASRTQETQYF
>TRBJ2-7|NA|TRBV7-2|NA
TGTGCCAGCAGCTTAGTTTGGCCGTACGAGCAGTACTTC
CASSLVWPYEQYF
>TRBJ2-1|NA|TRBV5-1|TRBD2
TGCGCCAGCAGCCGGACTAGCTCGAATGAGCAGTTCTTC
CASSRTSSNEQFF
>TRBJ2-7|NA|TRBV27|NA
TGTGCCAGCAGGGCGAGTGGGTACGAGCAGTACTTC
CASRASGYEQYF
>TRBJ1-5|NA|TRBV28|NA
TGTGCCAGCAGTTTAAGCCGGGGGCAGCAGCCCCAGCATTTT
CASSLSRGQQPQHF
>TRBJ2-5|NA|TRBV20-1|NA
TGCAGTGCTATGACGCTTTCAGCCCAGTACTTC
CSAMTLSAQYF
>TRBJ1-1|NA|TRBV5-1|NA
TGCGCCAGCAGCCCGGGGTTGAACACTGAAGCTTTCTTT
CASSPGLNTEAFF
>TRBJ2-2|NA|TRBV11-3|NA
TGTGCCAGCAGCTTAGGTTATAGCGGGGAGCTGTTTTTT
CASSLGYSGELFF
>TRBJ2-1|few|TRBV28|NA
TGTGCCAGCAGTTTTGGGAACTCCTACAATGAGCAGTTCTTC
CASSFGNSYNEQFF
>TRBJ1-1|NA|TRBV2|NA
TGTGCCAGCAGTGATCAGGGGCACAACACTGAAGCTTTCTTT
CASSDQGHNTEAFF
>TRBJ1-1|NA|TRBV29-1|TRBD1
TGCAGCGTTGAAGAACGTACAGGGGCTGCTTTCTTT
CSVEERTGAAFF
>TRBJ2-5|few|TRBV10-3|NA
TGTGCCATCAAAGCCCAACCAGGACTATCAGAGACCCAGTACTTC
CAIKAQPGLSETQYF
>TRBJ1-1|NA|TRBV6-5|NA
TGTGCCAGCAGTTACTCGATGGAAGGAAACACTGAAGCTTTCTTT
CASSYSMEGNTEAFF
>TRBJ1-1|once|TRBV6-1|NA
TGTGCCAGCAGCCTCAATCAGAACACTGAAGCTTTCTTT
CASSLNQNTEAFF
>TRBJ2-1|once|TRBV27|TRBD2
TGTGCCAGCAGTTCCTTAGCGGGAGTCTTCAATGAGCAGTTCTTC
CASSSLAGVFNEQFF
>TRBJ2-4|many|TRBV28|NA
TGTGCCAGCAGCCAATCAGACGGGGGATGGGGCAAAAACATTCAGTACTTC
CASSQSDGGWGKNIQYF
>TRBJ1-1|NA|TRBV6-6|NA
TGTGCCAGCAGTTACGACGTAAACACTGAAGCTTTCTTT
CASSYDVNTEAFF
>TRBJ2-5|NA|TRBV10-3|TRBD1
TGTGCCATCAGTGATTATTCCGGGACAGGGAAAGAGACCCAGTACTTC
CAISDYSGTGKETQYF
>TRBJ2-1|NA|TRBV7-3|TRBD2
TGTGCCAGCAGCCTCCTAGCGGGGGGATACAATGAGCAGTTCTTC
CASSLLAGGYNEQFF
>TRBJ2-7|NA|TRBV18|NA
TGTGCCAGCTCACCTGCCCGGAGCTCCTACGAGCAGTACTTC
CASSPARSSYEQYF
>TRBJ1-1|NA|TRBV4-1|TRBD1
TGCGCCAGCAGCCAAGTATCTAGACAGGGTTCCCCTGAAGCTTTCTTT
CASSQVSRQGSPEAFF
>TRBJ2-3|NA|TRBV2|NA
TGTGCCAGCAGTGAAGCGGGACCTGGAAGCACAGATACGCAGTATTTT
CASSEAGPGSTDTQYF